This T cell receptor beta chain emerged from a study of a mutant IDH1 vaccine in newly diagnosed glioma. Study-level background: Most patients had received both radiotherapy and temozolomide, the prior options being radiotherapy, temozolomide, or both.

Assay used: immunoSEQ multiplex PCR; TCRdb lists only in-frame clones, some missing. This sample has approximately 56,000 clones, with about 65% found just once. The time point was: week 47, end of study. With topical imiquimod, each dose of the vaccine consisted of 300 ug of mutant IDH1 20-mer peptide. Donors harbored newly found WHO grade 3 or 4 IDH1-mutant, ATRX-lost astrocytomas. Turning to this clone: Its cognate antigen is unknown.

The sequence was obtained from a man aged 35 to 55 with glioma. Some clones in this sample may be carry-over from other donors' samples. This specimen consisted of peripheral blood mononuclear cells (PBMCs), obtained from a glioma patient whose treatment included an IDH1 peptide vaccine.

In DNA, the CDR3 is TGTGCCAGCAGTGAAGCTTGGCAGGGACCCTACGAGCAGTACTTC. This codes for CASSEAWQGPYEQYF. The chain links TRBV6-1 to TRBJ2-7; the D gene could be TRBD1 or TRBD2 (5 bases each). The V gene's germline CDR1 is MNHNS and CDR2 SASEGT. Trimming removed 0 bases at V and 2 bases at J, with 11 bases between. CDR3 length: 15 amino acids.